This T cell receptor beta chain was sequenced for a study of T cell responses to AZD1222 COVID-19 vaccine. Findings and caveats of the study: Spike-wide vaccine-associated CD4 TCRs dominated at 160-218 and 743-854.

Notes on this clone: Its antigen is unidentified.

TCRdb's table, derived via immunoSEQ multiplex PCR, lists solely in-frame clones and lacks some. The sample yields 250,000 or so clones, more than 85% seen once. V lost 2 bases to trimming and J lost 10 bases, with 12 bases between them. The CDR3 is 12 residues long. Germline values: CDR1 LNHDA, CDR2 SQIVND (reference sequence). J is TRBJ2-7 and V is TRBV19, with D possibly TRBD2 on 6 matching bases. Sequenced here: peripheral blood, sampled on day 0 of AZD1222 vaccination. The origin of this receptor is an adult in good health. CDR3 DNA sequence: TGTGCCAGTAGTATAAACGGAGGGGAACAGTACTTC. Amino acids: CASSINGGEQYF.